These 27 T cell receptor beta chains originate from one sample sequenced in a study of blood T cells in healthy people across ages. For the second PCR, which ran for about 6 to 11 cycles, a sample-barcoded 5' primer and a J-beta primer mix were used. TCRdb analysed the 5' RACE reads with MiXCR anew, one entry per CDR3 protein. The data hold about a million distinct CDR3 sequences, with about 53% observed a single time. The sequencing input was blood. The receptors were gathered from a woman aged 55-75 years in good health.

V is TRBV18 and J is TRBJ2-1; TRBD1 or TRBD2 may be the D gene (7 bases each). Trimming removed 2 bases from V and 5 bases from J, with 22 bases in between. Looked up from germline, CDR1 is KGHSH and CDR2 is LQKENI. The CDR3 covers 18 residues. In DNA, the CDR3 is TGTGCCAGCTCACCAACATACGGGACAGCGGGGTATAACAATGAGCAGTTCTTC. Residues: CASSPTYGTAGYNNEQFF.

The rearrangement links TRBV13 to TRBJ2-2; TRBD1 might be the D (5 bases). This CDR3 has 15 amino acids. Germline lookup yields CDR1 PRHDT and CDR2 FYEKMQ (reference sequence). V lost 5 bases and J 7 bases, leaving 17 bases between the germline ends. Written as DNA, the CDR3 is TGTGCCAGCAGCCTCCGGACATTTACAGGCGGGGAGCTGTTTTTT. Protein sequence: CASSLRTFTGGELFF.

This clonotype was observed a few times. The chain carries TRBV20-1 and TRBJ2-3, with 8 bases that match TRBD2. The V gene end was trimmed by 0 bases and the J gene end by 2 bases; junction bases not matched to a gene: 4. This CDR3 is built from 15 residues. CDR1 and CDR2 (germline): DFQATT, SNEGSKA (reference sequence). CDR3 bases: TGCAGTGCTAGAGAGGCTAGCGGGTACACAGATACGCAGTATTTT. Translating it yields CSAREASGYTDTQYF.

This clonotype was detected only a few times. The CDR3 region is CASSFRVGEQYF. In nucleotides, the CDR3 is TGTGCCAGCAGTTTTCGGGTTGGCGAGCAGTACTTC. This rearrangement joins TRBV28 to TRBJ2-7, with no clear D. This CDR3 has 12 amino acids. The germline V gene encodes CDR1 MDHEN and CDR2 SYDVKM. V lost 3 bases, J lost 6 bases, and 9 bases lay in between.

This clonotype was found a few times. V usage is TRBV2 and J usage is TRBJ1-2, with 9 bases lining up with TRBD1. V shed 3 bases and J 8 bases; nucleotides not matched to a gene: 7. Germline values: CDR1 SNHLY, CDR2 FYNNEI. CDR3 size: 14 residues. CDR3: CASSEDRGVQGYTF. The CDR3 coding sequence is TGTGCCAGCAGTGAGGACAGGGGTGTGCAAGGCTACACCTTC.

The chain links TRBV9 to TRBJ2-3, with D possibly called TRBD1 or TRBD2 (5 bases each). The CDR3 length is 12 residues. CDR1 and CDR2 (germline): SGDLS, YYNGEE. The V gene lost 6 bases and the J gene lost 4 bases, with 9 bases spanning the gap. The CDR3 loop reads CASNWGPDTQYF. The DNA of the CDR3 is TGTGCCAGCAACTGGGGACCAGATACGCAGTATTTT.

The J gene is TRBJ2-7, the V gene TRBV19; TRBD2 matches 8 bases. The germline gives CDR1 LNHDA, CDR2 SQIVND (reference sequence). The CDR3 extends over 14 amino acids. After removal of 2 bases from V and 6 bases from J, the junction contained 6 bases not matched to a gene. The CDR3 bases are TGTGCCAGTAGTATAACTAGCGGCCCAACCGAGCAGTACTTC. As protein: CASSITSGPTEQYF.

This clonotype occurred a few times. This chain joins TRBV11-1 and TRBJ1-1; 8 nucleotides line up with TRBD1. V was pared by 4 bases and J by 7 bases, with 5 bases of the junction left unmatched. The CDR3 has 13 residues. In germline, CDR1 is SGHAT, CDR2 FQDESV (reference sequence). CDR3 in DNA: TGTGCCAGCAGCTCAGACAGGGGAAGTGAAGCTTTCTTT. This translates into CASSSDRGSEAFF. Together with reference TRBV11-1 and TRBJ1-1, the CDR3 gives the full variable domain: EAEVAQSPRYKITEKSQAVAFWCDPISGHATLYWYRQILGQGPELLVQFQDESVVDDSQLPKDRFSAERLKGVDSTLKIQPAELGDSAMYLCASSSDRGSEAFFGQGTRLTVV.

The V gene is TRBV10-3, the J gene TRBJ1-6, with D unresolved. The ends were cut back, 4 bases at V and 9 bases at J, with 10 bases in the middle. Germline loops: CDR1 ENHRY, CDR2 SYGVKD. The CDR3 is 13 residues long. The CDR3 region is CAISGGPLSPLHF. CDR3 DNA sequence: TGTGCCATCAGTGGGGGTCCGCTTTCACCCCTCCACTTT.

The CDR3 DNA reads TGCAGTGCTAGAGATCGGCCCTCAAGGGGCTACACCTTC. It is translated as CSARDRPSRGYTF. The chain is built from TRBV20-1 and TRBJ1-2; D gene uncertain. Germline CDR1 DFQATT, CDR2 SNEGSKA (reference sequence). This CDR3 is built from 13 residues. Trimming shortened V by 0 bases and J by 8 bases, and 13 bases separated the two germline ends.

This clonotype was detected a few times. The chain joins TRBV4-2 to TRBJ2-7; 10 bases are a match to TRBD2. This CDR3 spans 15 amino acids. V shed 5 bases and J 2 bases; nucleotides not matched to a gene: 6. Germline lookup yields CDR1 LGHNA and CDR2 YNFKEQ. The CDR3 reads CASSTGLAPTYEQYF. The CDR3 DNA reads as TGTGCCAGCAGCACGGGACTAGCGCCAACCTACGAGCAGTACTTC.

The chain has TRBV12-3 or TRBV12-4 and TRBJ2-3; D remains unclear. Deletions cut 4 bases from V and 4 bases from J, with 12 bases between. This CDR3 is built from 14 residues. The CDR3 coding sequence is TGTGCCAGCAGTTGCCGCGCGGCGGCAGATACGCAGTATTTT. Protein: CASSCRAAADTQYF.

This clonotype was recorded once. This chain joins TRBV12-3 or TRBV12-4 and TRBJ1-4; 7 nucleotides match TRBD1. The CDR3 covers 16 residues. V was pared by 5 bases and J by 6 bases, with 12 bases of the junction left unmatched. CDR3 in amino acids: CASSPDREGDDEKLFF. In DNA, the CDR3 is TGTGCCAGCAGTCCTGACAGGGAGGGGGATGATGAAAAACTGTTTTTT.

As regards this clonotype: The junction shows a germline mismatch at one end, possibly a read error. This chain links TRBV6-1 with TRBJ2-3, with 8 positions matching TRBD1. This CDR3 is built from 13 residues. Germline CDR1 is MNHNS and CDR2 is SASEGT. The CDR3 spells CASSRQGADAQYF. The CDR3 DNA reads TGTGCCAGCAGTCGCCAGGGGGCAGATGCGCAGTATTTT.

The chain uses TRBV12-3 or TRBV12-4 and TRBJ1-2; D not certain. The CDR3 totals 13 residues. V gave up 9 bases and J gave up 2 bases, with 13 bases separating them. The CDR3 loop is CASGRAPNYGYTF. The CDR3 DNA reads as TGTGCCAGTGGGAGGGCCCCGAACTATGGCTACACCTTC.

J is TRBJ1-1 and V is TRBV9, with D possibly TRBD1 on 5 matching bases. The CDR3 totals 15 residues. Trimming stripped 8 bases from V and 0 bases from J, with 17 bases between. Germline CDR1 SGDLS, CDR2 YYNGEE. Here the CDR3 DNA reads TGTGCCAGTCGCGGACAAACAGGTTTGAACACTGAAGCTTTCTTT. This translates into CASRGQTGLNTEAFF.

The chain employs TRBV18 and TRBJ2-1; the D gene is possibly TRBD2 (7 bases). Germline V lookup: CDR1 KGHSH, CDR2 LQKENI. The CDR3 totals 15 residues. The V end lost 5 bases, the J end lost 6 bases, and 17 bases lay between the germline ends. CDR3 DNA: TGTGCCAGCTCATCAGGGGAGGGGCCCCCCAATGAGCAGTTCTTC. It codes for CASSSGEGPPNEQFF.

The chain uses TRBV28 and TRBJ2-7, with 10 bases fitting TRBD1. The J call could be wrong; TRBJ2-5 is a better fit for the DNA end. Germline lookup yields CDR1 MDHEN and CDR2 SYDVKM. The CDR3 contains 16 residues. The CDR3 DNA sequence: TGTGCCAGCAGTTTAGGGGGACAGGGGTGGGTGGAGACCCAGTACTTC. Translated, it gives CASSLGGQGWVETQYF.

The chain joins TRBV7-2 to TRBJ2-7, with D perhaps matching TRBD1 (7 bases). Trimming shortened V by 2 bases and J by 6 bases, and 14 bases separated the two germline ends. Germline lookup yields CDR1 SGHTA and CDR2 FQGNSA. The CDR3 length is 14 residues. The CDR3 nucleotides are TGTGCCAGCAGCTTAAACAGGGGAGGAAGCGAGCAGTACTTC. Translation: CASSLNRGGSEQYF.

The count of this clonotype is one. The CDR3 region has the DNA TGTGCCAGCAGCTTAGCTGCGGGAGGGGTCACAGATACGCAGTATTTT. Protein sequence: CASSLAAGGVTDTQYF. The rearrangement uses TRBV7-2 and TRBJ2-3, with 9 bases matching TRBD2. J gave up 2 bases and V 0 bases, and 3 bases lay outside the gene matches. This CDR3 has 16 amino acids. CDR1 and CDR2 from the germline V gene are SGHTA and FQGNSA.

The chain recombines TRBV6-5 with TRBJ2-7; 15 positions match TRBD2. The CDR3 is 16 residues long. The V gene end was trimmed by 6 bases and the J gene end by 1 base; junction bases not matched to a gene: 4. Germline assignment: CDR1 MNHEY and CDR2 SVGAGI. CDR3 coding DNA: TGTGCCAGCAGGGGGACTAGCGGGAGGCTTTCCTACGAGCAGTACTTC. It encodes CASRGTSGRLSYEQYF.

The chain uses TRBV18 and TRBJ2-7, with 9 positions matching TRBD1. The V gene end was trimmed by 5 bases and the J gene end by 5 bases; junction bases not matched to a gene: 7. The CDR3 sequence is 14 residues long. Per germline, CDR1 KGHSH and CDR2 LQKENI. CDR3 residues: CASSAGTGKHEQYF. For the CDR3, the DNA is TGTGCCAGCTCAGCCGGGACAGGGAAGCACGAGCAGTACTTC.

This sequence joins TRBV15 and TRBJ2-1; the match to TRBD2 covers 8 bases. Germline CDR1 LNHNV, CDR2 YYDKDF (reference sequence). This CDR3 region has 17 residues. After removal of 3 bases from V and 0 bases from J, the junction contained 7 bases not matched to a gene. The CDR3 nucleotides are TGTGCCACCAGCAGGACGTTAGCGGGAAGCTCCTACAATGAGCAGTTCTTC. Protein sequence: CATSRTLAGSSYNEQFF.

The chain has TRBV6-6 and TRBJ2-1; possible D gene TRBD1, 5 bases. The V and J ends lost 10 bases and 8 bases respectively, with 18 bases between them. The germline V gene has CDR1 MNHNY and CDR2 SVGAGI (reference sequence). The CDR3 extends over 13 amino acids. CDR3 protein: CATAPQGWHEQFF. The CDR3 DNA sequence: TGTGCCACCGCCCCCCAGGGATGGCATGAGCAGTTCTTC.

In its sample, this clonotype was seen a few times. CDR3 sequence (DNA): TGTGCCAGCAGCAAGACTCCAATGAGACAATCCGTGGCCTACGAGCAGTACTTC. Translated: CASSKTPMRQSVAYEQYF. The chain has TRBV6-1 and TRBJ2-4; D gene unclear. The closer fit of TRBJ2-7 to the DNA end suggests the J call may be wrong. This CDR3 spans 18 amino acids. CDR1 MNHNS and CDR2 SASEGT come from the germline V gene.

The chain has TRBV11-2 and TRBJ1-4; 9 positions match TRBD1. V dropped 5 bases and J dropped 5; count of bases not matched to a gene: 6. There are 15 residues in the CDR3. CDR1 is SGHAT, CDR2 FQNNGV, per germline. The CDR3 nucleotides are TGTGCCAGCAGCGGGGGTGGGACAGGGAATGAAAAACTGTTTTTT. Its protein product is CASSGGGTGNEKLFF.

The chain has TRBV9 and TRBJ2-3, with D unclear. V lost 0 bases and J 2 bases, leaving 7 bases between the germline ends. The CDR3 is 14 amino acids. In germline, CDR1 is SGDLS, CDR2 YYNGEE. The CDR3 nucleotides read TGTGCCAGCAGCGTAGGGTTCGACACAGATACGCAGTATTTT. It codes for CASSVGFDTDTQYF.